The entry below describes one T cell receptor (beta chain). The record originates from a study of blood T cell repertoires in COVID-19. Study background: Whether acute or convalescent, the COVID-19 samples came from the United States, Italy and Spain. T cells, B-cell-depleted T cells, or PBMCs provided the cDNA or gDNA that served as material.

Trimming removed 3 bases at V and 7 bases at J, with 10 bases between. The germline gives CDR1 LGHDT, CDR2 YNNKEL (reference sequence). The CDR3 sequence is 14 residues long. Study processing details: Estimates of nucleated cell counts were drawn from the amplification of reference gene primers. Data came from immunoSEQ multiplex PCR; TCRdb stores just in-frame clones and leaves some out. For V, J and clone size, that table is used; D and trimming come from the DNA. The sample consists of over 85,000 clones, 84% of them appearing once. The material sequenced was peripheral blood. This chain connects TRBV3-1 (or the pseudogene TRBV3-2) to TRBJ1-6, with D perhaps TRBD1 (6 bases). The receptor was derived from a man between 35 and 55 years old with active or convalescent COVID-19. The CDR3 DNA reads as TGTGCCAGCAGCCAGGGACACTTGAATTCACCCCTCCACTTT. It encodes CASSQGHLNSPLHF.